This TCR beta chain was recovered during a study of cytomegalovirus exposure and HLA in healthy donors. Notes on the study in general: Cytomegalovirus-associated status was assigned to about 160 TCR beta chains.

Profiled with immunoSEQ multiplex PCR; TCRdb holds only in-frame clones, not every one. The repertoire holds 200,000 to 250,000 clones, with around nine tenths as singletons. The CDR3 contains 15 residues. CDR1 is SEHNR, CDR2 FQNEAQ, per germline (reference sequence). With V trimmed by 8 bases and J by 5 bases, 11 bases remained unmatched. A note on this clone: What it binds is unknown.

This TCR came from a woman between 18 and 30 years old in good health and CMV-seronegative. Sequencing input: PBMCs. The rearrangement joins TRBV7-9 to TRBJ1-2, with TRBD1 identical over 10 bases. The CDR3 bases are TGTGCCAGCTGGACAGGGGGGGAAAGTCCGTATGGCTACACCTTC. Amino acid sequence: CASWTGGESPYGYTF.